The 32 T cell receptor beta chains below all came from one sample that was sequenced in a study of blood T cell repertoires in COVID-19. Clones were read by immunoSEQ multiplex PCR, and TCRdb kept only the in-frame ones, dropping some. The sample carries around 85,000 clones, 90% recorded once. Source material: peripheral blood. The source is a woman older than 75 with active or convalescent COVID-19.

The table lists this clone with a count of one. This chain joins TRBV5-4 and TRBJ2-5, with 8 bases matching TRBD1. This CDR3 contains 14 residues. Germline lookup yields CDR1 SGHNT and CDR2 YYREEE (reference sequence). V lost 3 bases, J lost 5 bases, and 6 bases stayed unmatched. The CDR3 DNA is TGTGCCAGCAGCTACAGGGGGGAATGGGAGACCCAGTACTTC. This gives the protein CASSYRGEWETQYF.

The V and J genes are TRBV19 and TRBJ1-2; TRBD1 matches 8 bases. The CDR3 totals 14 residues. Germline lookup yields CDR1 LNHDA and CDR2 SQIVND (reference sequence). The J segment lost 0 bases and the V segment lost 10 bases, leaving 7 bases of the junction unmatched. CDR3 protein: CATRTGSANYGYTF. The CDR3 nucleotides read TGTGCCACCAGGACAGGGTCTGCTAACTATGGCTACACCTTC. Using reference TRBV19 and TRBJ1-2 for the parts outside the CDR3, the full variable domain is DGGITQSPKYLFRKEGQNVTLSCEQNLNHDAMYWYRQDPGQGLRLIYYSQIVNDFQKGDIAEGYSVSREKKESFPLTVTSAQKNPTAFYLCATRTGSANYGYTFGSGTRLTVV.

This chain links TRBV28 with TRBJ2-5; 9 bases are a match to TRBD1. V shed 5 bases, J shed 5 bases, and the junction held 3 bases outside the gene matches. Germline CDR1 is MDHEN and CDR2 is SYDVKM. The CDR3 runs 13 residues. CDR3 residues: CASSTTGGETQYF. The CDR3 region has the DNA TGTGCCAGCAGTACGACAGGGGGTGAGACCCAGTACTTC. Full variable domain (missing parts from reference TRBV28 and TRBJ2-5): DVKVTQSSRYLVKRTGEKVFLECVQDMDHENMFWYRQDPGLGLRLIYFSYDVKMKEKGDIPEGYSVSREKKERFSLILESASTNQTSMYLCASSTTGGETQYFGPGTRLLVL.

The J gene is TRBJ2-7, the V gene TRBV27; D is possibly TRBD2 (5 bases). Germline-derived CDR1 and CDR2 are MNHEY and SMNVEV (reference sequence). The CDR3 extends over 15 amino acids. V lost 6 bases to trimming and J lost 4 bases, with 19 bases between them. In DNA, the CDR3 is TGTGCCAGCAGCCAATCGGGAAATTGGTTGTACGAGCAGTACTTC. This sequence encodes CASSQSGNWLYEQYF.

This rearrangement joins TRBV18 to TRBJ1-2, with a tentative D call TRBD1 (6 bases). Trimming left V 3 bases short and J 1 base short, with 15 bases between. CDR1 KGHSH and CDR2 LQKENI come from the germline V gene. This CDR3 has 16 amino acids. CDR3 sequence: CASSPGTTWGNYGYTF. CDR3 in DNA: TGTGCCAGCTCACCCGGGACAACTTGGGGTAACTATGGCTACACCTTC.

The chain couples TRBV2 to TRBJ2-1, with 8 bases aligning to TRBD2. This CDR3 has 15 residues. From germline, CDR1 is SNHLY and CDR2 FYNNEI. The V gene end was trimmed by 6 bases and the J gene end by 3 bases; junction bases not matched to a gene: 7. CDR3 in amino acids: CASSRPGLDYNEQFF. The CDR3 nucleotides read TGTGCCAGCAGCCGACCGGGACTAGACTACAATGAGCAGTTCTTC.

The chain combines TRBV6-1 with TRBJ1-1; D call uncertain. The CDR3 length is 14 residues. V was trimmed by 2 bases and J by 1 base, leaving 8 bases between them. Germline V CDR1 and CDR2: MNHNS, SASEGT. The CDR3 bases are TGTGCCAGCAGTGAAAGGACTCCGAACACTGAAGCTTTCTTT. Protein: CASSERTPNTEAFF.

The chain's CDR3 is CASSSSGRAKDEQYF. As DNA, the CDR3 is TGTGCCAGCAGTTCTAGCGGGAGGGCCAAAGACGAGCAGTACTTC. The chain couples TRBV28 to TRBJ2-7; 12 bases match TRBD2. The J segment lost 5 bases and the V segment lost 4 bases, leaving 6 bases of the junction unmatched. The CDR3 is 15 residues long. The germline V gene has CDR1 MDHEN and CDR2 SYDVKM.

For the CDR3, the DNA is TGTGCCAGCAGCCAACCCGGGACAGGGGTCCATGAGCAGTTCTTC. Translating it yields CASSQPGTGVHEQFF. The chain has TRBV28 and TRBJ2-1; 10 bases are shared with TRBD1. Trimming cost V 6 bases and J 8 bases; bases outside gene matches: 10. Germline V CDR1 and CDR2: MDHEN, SYDVKM. The CDR3 has 15 residues. The full variable domain, rest sourced from reference TRBV28 and TRBJ2-1, is DVKVTQSSRYLVKRTGEKVFLECVQDMDHENMFWYRQDPGLGLRLIYFSYDVKMKEKGDIPEGYSVSREKKERFSLILESASTNQTSMYLCASSQPGTGVHEQFFGPGTRLTVL.

This clone was observed once. V gene TRBV2 combines with J gene TRBJ1-4, with D uncertain. V was trimmed by 9 bases and J by 3 bases, leaving 14 bases between them. CDR3 length equals 14 residues. Germline V gene lookup returns CDR1 SNHLY and CDR2 FYNNEI. The CDR3 DNA reads TGTGCCAGTTCAAACAGAATCTCTAATGAAAAACTGTTTTTT. It encodes CASSNRISNEKLFF. Full variable domain (remainder filled in from reference TRBV2 and TRBJ1-4): EPEVTQTPSHQVTQMGQEVILRCVPISNHLYFYWYRQILGQKVEFLVSFYNNEISEKSEIFDDQFSVERPDGSNFTLKIRSTKLEDSAMYFCASSNRISNEKLFFGSGTQLSVL.

This sequence joins TRBV29-1 and TRBJ1-1; D is uncertain. CDR1 is SQVTM, CDR2 ANQGSEA, per germline. The germline V and J ends were trimmed by 6 bases and 2 bases, with 7 bases remaining between them. The CDR3 is made up of 11 amino acids. CDR3 region: CSVRENTEAFF. CDR3 sequence (DNA): TGCAGCGTGCGGGAAAACACTGAAGCTTTCTTT. Full variable domain (rest looked up from reference TRBV29-1 and TRBJ1-1): SAVISQKPSRDICQRGTSLTIQCQVDSQVTMMFWYRQQPGQSLTLIATANQGSEATYESGFVIDKFPISRPNLTFSTLTVSNMSPEDSSIYLCSVRENTEAFFGQGTRLTVV.

J is TRBJ2-7 and V is TRBV7-2; D perhaps matches TRBD2 (5 bases). V dropped 0 bases and J dropped 2 bases, with 5 bases sitting between them. Germline CDR1 reads SGHTA; CDR2 reads FQGNSA. This CDR3 spans 13 amino acids. DNA for the CDR3: TGTGCCAGCAGCTTAGCCGGGGCCTACGAGCAGTACTTC. As protein: CASSLAGAYEQYF.

The chain is built from TRBV28 and TRBJ1-1; 7 nucleotides line up with TRBD1. There are 16 residues in the CDR3. V shed 6 bases, J shed 0 bases, and the junction held 10 bases outside the gene matches. In germline, CDR1 is MDHEN, CDR2 SYDVKM. The CDR3, as DNA: TGTGCCAGCAGCCTCAACACAGGGGTCGTGAACACTGAAGCTTTCTTT. Translation: CASSLNTGVVNTEAFF.

V usage is TRBV19 and J usage is TRBJ2-1; 10 bases are shared with TRBD2. The junction had 8 bases not matched to a gene; V was cut back by 6 bases and J by 6 bases. Germline assignment: CDR1 LNHDA and CDR2 SQIVND (reference sequence). This CDR3 has 15 residues. DNA for the CDR3: TGTGCCAGTAGCCTTGTCCTAGCGGGAGTCAATGAGCAGTTCTTC. Protein sequence: CASSLVLAGVNEQFF. Based on the CDR3 plus reference TRBV19 and TRBJ2-1, the full variable domain is DGGITQSPKYLFRKEGQNVTLSCEQNLNHDAMYWYRQDPGQGLRLIYYSQIVNDFQKGDIAEGYSVSREKKESFPLTVTSAQKNPTAFYLCASSLVLAGVNEQFFGPGTRLTVL.

The chain is built from TRBV4-3 and TRBJ2-1; D is undetermined. Trimming took off 1 base at V and 4 bases at J, with 11 bases between the two ends. The CDR3 is 15 amino acids. Germline CDR1 LGHNA, CDR2 YSLEER. The CDR3 protein is CASSQGPGGYNEQFF. The CDR3 coding sequence is TGCGCCAGCAGCCAAGGGCCGGGTGGTTACAATGAGCAGTTCTTC.

V gene TRBV7-2 combines with J gene TRBJ1-4; 8 bases match TRBD1. The CDR3 is 16 amino acids. CDR1 is SGHTA and CDR2 is FQGNSA in the germline V gene. J was trimmed by 8 bases and V by 5 bases; bases with no gene match: 13. This CDR3 reads CASSTPRLGDREKLFF. CDR3 coding DNA: TGTGCCAGCAGCACCCCCAGGTTGGGGGACAGGGAAAAACTGTTTTTT.

This chain links TRBV28 with TRBJ2-1; 11 bases are shared with TRBD2. The CDR3 is 15 amino acids. Germline V gene lookup returns CDR1 MDHEN and CDR2 SYDVKM. After removal of 7 bases from V and 7 bases from J, the junction contained 9 bases not matched to a gene. In DNA form, the CDR3 reads TGTGCCAGCACCCCGACTAGCGGGAATTCGAATGAGCAGTTCTTC. Translation: CASTPTSGNSNEQFF.

The chain uses TRBV10-3 and TRBJ1-3, with D possibly being TRBD1 (5 bases). Germline V gene lookup returns CDR1 ENHRY and CDR2 SYGVKD. The CDR3 covers 13 residues. V dropped 7 bases and J dropped 4 bases, with 11 bases sitting between them. The CDR3 region is CAIKEGSGNTIYF. The CDR3 DNA reads as TGTGCCATCAAGGAGGGGTCGGGAAACACCATATATTTT.

The rearrangement uses TRBV5-1 and TRBJ2-5; possibly TRBD2 for D (7 bases). Germline CDR1 reads SGHRS; CDR2 reads YFSETQ. V lost 9 bases and J lost 3, with 15 bases in between. The CDR3 sequence is 13 residues long. For the CDR3, the DNA is TGCGCCAACCCAATAGGGGGGGAAGAGACCCAGTACTTC. This gives the protein CANPIGGEETQYF.

The rearrangement joins TRBV5-1 to TRBJ1-1; maybe TRBD1 (5 bases). Looked up from germline, CDR1 is SGHRS and CDR2 is YFSETQ. This CDR3 region has 14 residues. Trimming pared 4 bases from V and 5 bases from J, leaving 15 bases between. The CDR3 nucleotides are TGCGCCAGCAGCCAGTACGCGGGGGAGACTGAAGCTTTCTTT. Its translation is CASSQYAGETEAFF.

The V gene is TRBV6-5, the J gene TRBJ2-7; D possibly corresponds to TRBD1 (6 bases). Germline CDR1 MNHEY, CDR2 SVGAGI. V was trimmed by 6 bases and J by 0 bases, leaving 12 bases between them. The CDR3 is 14 residues long. DNA for the CDR3: TGTGCCAGCAGACGGACAGCGAGCTCCTACGAGCAGTACTTC. Amino acids: CASRRTASSYEQYF.

The chain recombines TRBV6-5 with TRBJ1-6; TRBD1 matches at 8 bases. CDR3 size: 15 residues. Germline loops: CDR1 MNHEY, CDR2 SVGAGI. Germline trimming cut 6 bases from V and 7 bases from J; bases unmatched to any gene: 8. The CDR3 protein is CASSQAPGGNSPLHF. The CDR3 DNA reads as TGTGCCAGCAGCCAGGCCCCAGGGGGCAATTCACCCCTCCACTTT.

This clone was counted a single time. The CDR3 spells CASGRAEVPYEQYF. The CDR3 DNA reads as TGTGCCAGTGGCCGAGCGGAGGTACCCTACGAGCAGTACTTC. The V and J genes are TRBV7-9 and TRBJ2-7, with TRBD2 as a possible D gene (5 bases). Trimming pared 9 bases from V and 2 bases from J, leaving 17 bases between. This CDR3 contains 14 residues. The germline V gene has CDR1 SEHNR and CDR2 FQNEAQ (reference sequence).

The chain has TRBV18 and TRBJ2-1, with 7 bases identical to TRBD1. With V trimmed by 6 bases and J by 0 bases, 8 bases remained unmatched. CDR3 size: 16 residues. CDR1 is KGHSH and CDR2 is LQKENI in the germline V gene. The CDR3 region is CASSQTGKVSYNEQFF. The CDR3 bases are TGTGCCAGCTCCCAGACAGGGAAGGTCTCCTACAATGAGCAGTTCTTC.

The chain carries TRBV29-1 and TRBJ1-2; D gene uncertain. V was clipped by 6 bases and J by 7 bases, with 12 bases between them. The CDR3 has 11 amino acids. Germline lookup yields CDR1 SQVTM and CDR2 ANQGSEA. CDR3 amino acids: CSVAPSIGYTF. The CDR3 nucleotides are TGCAGCGTCGCCCCGAGCATTGGCTACACCTTC.

The rearrangement links TRBV27 to TRBJ2-1; no firm D call. The CDR3 has 13 residues. Trimming removed 6 bases at V and 8 bases at J, with 14 bases between. Germline CDR1 reads MNHEY; CDR2 reads SMNVEV (reference sequence). The CDR3 spells CASSVARGDEQFF. The CDR3 nucleotides are TGTGCCAGCAGCGTGGCCCGAGGCGATGAGCAGTTCTTC.

The genes are TRBV3-1 (or the pseudogene TRBV3-2) and TRBJ1-2, with D perhaps matching TRBD1 (6 bases). The CDR3 contains 14 residues. Trimming removed 3 bases at V and 6 bases at J, with 14 bases between. In germline, CDR1 is LGHDT, CDR2 YNNKEL (reference sequence). CDR3 bases: TGTGCCAGCAGCCACCTAGACAGGCGGAATGGCTACACCTTC. Translated: CASSHLDRRNGYTF.

The chain combines TRBV5-6 with TRBJ2-6, with D uncertain. Germline V gives CDR1 SGHDT, CDR2 YYEEEE. V was shortened by 1 base and J by 0 bases, with 8 bases between the two germline ends. The CDR3 contains 16 residues. CDR3 sequence: CASSLPQVSGANVLTF. DNA for the CDR3: TGTGCCAGCAGCTTGCCGCAGGTCTCTGGGGCCAACGTCCTGACTTTC.

The V and J genes are TRBV21-1 and TRBJ2-6; TRBD2, the D gene given by the table, was not confirmed from the DNA. TRBV21-1 is shown as a pseudogene. The CDR3 loop spans 14 amino acids. The CDR3 protein is CASSKYSGANVLTF. CDR3 in DNA: TGTGCCAGCAGCAAATACTCTGGGGCCAACGTCCTGACTTTC.

Here the CDR3 DNA reads TGTGCCAGCAGTTTACCCACAGGGGCGCCCTTCCAAGAAAAACTGTTTTTT. Protein sequence: CASSLPTGAPFQEKLFF. The J gene is TRBJ1-4, the V gene TRBV6-2 or TRBV6-3, with TRBD1 matching over 7 bases. Germline values: CDR1 MNHEY, CDR2 SVGEGT. The V and J ends lost 4 bases and 8 bases, in that order; junction bases with no gene match: 16. This CDR3 is 17 amino acids long.

The CDR3 protein is CASSVSRFTETQYF. For the CDR3, the DNA is TGTGCCAGCAGCGTATCTAGATTTACGGAGACCCAGTACTTC. This chain uses TRBV28 with TRBJ2-5; D unclear. The CDR3 is 14 amino acids. Germline assignment: CDR1 MDHEN and CDR2 SYDVKM. V lost 6 bases to trimming and J lost 5 bases, with 16 bases between them.

This chain joins TRBV2 and TRBJ1-1, with 7 bases that match TRBD1. With 4 bases clipped from V and 11 bases from J, the junction kept 7 bases outside the gene matches. This CDR3 comprises 12 residues. Germline assignment: CDR1 SNHLY and CDR2 FYNNEI. The CDR3 coding sequence is TGTGCCAGCAGTGGGACAGGCTCCCCGGCTTTCTTT. It encodes CASSGTGSPAFF.